These 12 T cell receptor beta chains came from one sample sequenced in a study of T cell repertoires in cytomegalovirus infection. TCRdb called the reads again in MiXCR, with one record for every CDR3 protein. This sample has 450,000 to 600,000 distinct CDR3 sequences, with about two fifths found just once. Which antigens these TCRs recognize remains unknown. The sequencing used cultured PBMCs, collected from culture after CMV antigen stimulation. All receptors come from a human donor in good health (CMV status not recorded). Some clones in this sample may be carry-over from other donors' samples.

The sample holds a few counts of this clonotype. The V gene is TRBV6-2 or TRBV6-3, the J gene TRBJ2-1; 8 positions agree with TRBD2. CDR1 MNHEY and CDR2 SVGEGT come from the germline V gene. The CDR3 covers 15 residues. V was clipped by 6 bases and J by 4 bases; unmatched bases: 8. CDR3 nucleotide sequence: TGTGCCAGCAGAAGAGCGGGAGTAAGATACAATGAGCAGTTCTTC. Translation gives CASRRAGVRYNEQFF.

The sample holds a few counts of this clonotype. This rearrangement joins TRBV11-2 to TRBJ2-5; tentatively, D is TRBD2 (6 bases). The V and J ends lost 1 base and 4 bases respectively, with 10 bases between them. The CDR3 spans 14 residues. Germline V gene data show CDR1 as SGHAT and CDR2 as FQNNGV. This chain's CDR3 is CASSLGTSRETQYF. The DNA of the CDR3 is TGTGCCAGCAGCTTAGGAACTAGCAGAGAGACCCAGTACTTC.

The chain is built from TRBV10-3 and TRBJ2-5, with a possible D match to TRBD1 (7 bases). This CDR3 contains 16 residues. V lost 3 bases to trimming and J lost 4 bases, with 18 bases between them. CDR1 and CDR2 from the germline V gene are ENHRY and SYGVKD. CDR3 sequence reads: CAISDPARGVSETQYF. The CDR3, as DNA: TGTGCCATCAGTGATCCGGCCAGGGGGGTCTCAGAGACCCAGTACTTC.

The rearrangement joins TRBV27 to TRBJ2-7, with TRBD2 matching 13 bases. The CDR3 is 15 amino acids. The trim removed 5 bases at V and 5 bases at J, leaving 6 bases unmatched. Germline V gene data show CDR1 as MNHEY and CDR2 as SMNVEV (reference sequence). In DNA form, the CDR3 reads TGTGCCAGCAGTGTACTAGCGGGAGGGCCCCACGAGCAGTACTTC. Translating gives CASSVLAGGPHEQYF.

The chain links TRBV5-4 to TRBJ1-6; 8 bases are a match to TRBD1. V was pared by 4 bases and J by 9 bases, with 6 bases of the junction left unmatched. The CDR3 is made up of 14 amino acids. Germline assignment: CDR1 SGHNT and CDR2 YYREEE (reference sequence). The CDR3 DNA reads TGTGCCAGCAGCGGGGACAGGTGGGGTTCACCCCTCCACTTT. Protein product: CASSGDRWGSPLHF.

This clonotype has a handful of counts. J is TRBJ2-5 and V is TRBV18; TRBD1 agrees at 8 bases. From germline, CDR1 is KGHSH and CDR2 LQKENI. The V gene end was trimmed by 8 bases and the J gene end by 3 bases; junction bases not matched to a gene: 5. This CDR3 is built from 13 residues. The CDR3 DNA reads TGTGCCAGCAGCCCGGGACAGGAAGAGACCCAGTACTTC. It encodes CASSPGQEETQYF.

This chain uses TRBV20-1 with TRBJ2-1, with TRBD1 as a possible D gene (6 bases). CDR1 and CDR2 from the germline V gene are DFQATT and SNEGSKA (reference sequence). Trimming left V 6 bases short and J 6 bases short, with 15 bases between. CDR3 length: 13 amino acids. CDR3 sequence (DNA): TGCAGTGCCATTGCAGGGGCCACCAATGAGCAGTTCTTC. Protein: CSAIAGATNEQFF.

The rearrangement joins TRBV7-2 to TRBJ1-5; tentative D call: TRBD1 (6 bases). CDR3 length: 13 amino acids. CDR1 SGHTA and CDR2 FQGNSA come from the germline V gene. The V and J ends lost 4 bases and 6 bases respectively, with 10 bases between them. The CDR3 region has the DNA TGTGCCAGCAGCTCATCAGGGGTTCAGCCCCAGCATTTT. It is translated as CASSSSGVQPQHF.

This clonotype was counted many times. The rearrangement joins TRBV7-2 to TRBJ2-1; 10 bases line up with TRBD2. From germline, CDR1 is SGHTA and CDR2 FQGNSA. V dropped 6 bases and J dropped 1; count of bases not matched to a gene: 3. The CDR3 loop spans 15 amino acids. CDR3 nucleotides: TGTGCCAGCAGAGCGGGAGGGGAATCCTACAATGAGCAGTTCTTC. Its translation: CASRAGGESYNEQFF. The full variable domain, in which reference TRBV7-2 and TRBJ2-1 provide the parts outside the CDR3, is GAGVSQSPSNKVTEKGKDVELRCDPISGHTALYWYRQSLGQGLEFLIYFQGNSAPDKSGLPSDRFSAERTGGSVSTLTIQRTQQEDSAVYLCASRAGGESYNEQFFGPGTRLTVL.

This chain joins TRBV7-9 and TRBJ1-4; D is ambiguous. Germline lookup yields CDR1 SEHNR and CDR2 FQNEAQ (reference sequence). V was clipped by 5 bases and J by 8 bases, with 24 bases between them. The CDR3 length is 17 residues. This CDR3 is CASSPRQDIKPWEKLFF. The CDR3 nucleotides are TGTGCCAGCAGCCCGCGCCAGGATATCAAACCGTGGGAAAAACTGTTTTTT.

The CDR3 protein is CASSRNPNTEAFF. The CDR3 nucleotides read TGTGCCAGCAGCCGGAACCCGAACACTGAAGCTTTCTTT. The V and J genes are TRBV4-2 and TRBJ1-1, with D hard to call. This CDR3 comprises 13 residues. CDR1 LGHNA and CDR2 YNFKEQ come from the germline V gene. The V end was cut by 4 bases, the J end by 1 base, with 7 bases between.

This clonotype was recorded at least ten times. The V and J genes are TRBV7-2 and TRBJ2-5; the D gene could be TRBD1 or TRBD2 (5 bases each). CDR3 length: 13 amino acids. CDR1 is SGHTA, CDR2 FQGNSA, per germline. Trimming stripped 3 bases from V and 5 bases from J, with 10 bases between. The CDR3 protein is CASSFLRGETQYF. CDR3 DNA sequence: TGTGCCAGCAGCTTCTTGAGGGGTGAGACCCAGTACTTC.